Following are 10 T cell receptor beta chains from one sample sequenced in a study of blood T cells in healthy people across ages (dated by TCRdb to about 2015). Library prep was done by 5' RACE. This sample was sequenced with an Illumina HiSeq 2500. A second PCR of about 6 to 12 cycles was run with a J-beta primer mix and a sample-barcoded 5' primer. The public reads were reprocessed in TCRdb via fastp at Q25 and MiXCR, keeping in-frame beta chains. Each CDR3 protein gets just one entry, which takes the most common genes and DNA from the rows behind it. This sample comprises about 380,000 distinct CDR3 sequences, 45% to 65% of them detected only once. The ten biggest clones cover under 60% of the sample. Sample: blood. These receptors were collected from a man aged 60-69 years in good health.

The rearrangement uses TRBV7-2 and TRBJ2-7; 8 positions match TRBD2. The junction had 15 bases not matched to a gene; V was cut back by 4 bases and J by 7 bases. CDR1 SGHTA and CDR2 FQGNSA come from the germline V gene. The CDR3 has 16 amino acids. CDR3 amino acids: CASSSGMGLGGNEQYF. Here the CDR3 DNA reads TGTGCCAGCAGCTCGGGGATGGGACTAGGAGGCAATGAGCAGTACTTC.

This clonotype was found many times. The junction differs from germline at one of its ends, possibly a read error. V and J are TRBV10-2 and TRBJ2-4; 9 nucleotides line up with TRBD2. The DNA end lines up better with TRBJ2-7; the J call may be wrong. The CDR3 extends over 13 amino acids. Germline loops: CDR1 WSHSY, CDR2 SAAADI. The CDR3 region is CASSPTSGYEQYF. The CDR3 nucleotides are TGTGCCAGCAGCCCGACTAGCGGTTACGAGCAGTACTTC.

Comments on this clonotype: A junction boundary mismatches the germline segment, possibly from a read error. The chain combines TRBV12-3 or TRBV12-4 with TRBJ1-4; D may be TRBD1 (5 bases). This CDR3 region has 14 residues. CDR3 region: CANSFGTMNEKLFF. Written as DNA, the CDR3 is TGTGCCAACAGTTTCGGGACGATGAATGAAAAACTGTTTTTT.

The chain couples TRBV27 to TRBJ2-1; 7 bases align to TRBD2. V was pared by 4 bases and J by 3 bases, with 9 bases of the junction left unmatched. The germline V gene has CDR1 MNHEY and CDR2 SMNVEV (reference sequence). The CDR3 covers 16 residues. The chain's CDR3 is CASSSFLGRNYNEQFF. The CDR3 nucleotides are TGTGCCAGCAGTTCCTTCCTCGGGAGGAACTACAATGAGCAGTTCTTC.

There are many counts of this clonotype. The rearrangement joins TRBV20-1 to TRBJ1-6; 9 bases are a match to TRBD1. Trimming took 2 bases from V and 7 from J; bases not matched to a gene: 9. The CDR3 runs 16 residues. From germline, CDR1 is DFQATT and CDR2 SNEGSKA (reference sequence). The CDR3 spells CSARLQGAQGNSPLHF. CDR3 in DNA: TGCAGTGCTAGACTACAGGGGGCGCAAGGAAATTCACCCCTCCACTTT.

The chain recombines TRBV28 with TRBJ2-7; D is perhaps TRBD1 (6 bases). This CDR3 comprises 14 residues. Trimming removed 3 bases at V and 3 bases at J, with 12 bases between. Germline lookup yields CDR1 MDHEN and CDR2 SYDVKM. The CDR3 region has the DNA TGTGCCAGCAGTTTCGGGACACTAGGCTACGAGCAGTACTTC. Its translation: CASSFGTLGYEQYF.

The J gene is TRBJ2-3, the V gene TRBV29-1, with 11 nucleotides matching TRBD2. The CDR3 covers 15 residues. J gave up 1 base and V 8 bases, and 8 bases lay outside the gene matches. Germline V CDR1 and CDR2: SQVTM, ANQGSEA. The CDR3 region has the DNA TGCAGCCTTCTAGCGGGAGGTAGAGGCACAGATACGCAGTATTTT. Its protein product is CSLLAGGRGTDTQYF.

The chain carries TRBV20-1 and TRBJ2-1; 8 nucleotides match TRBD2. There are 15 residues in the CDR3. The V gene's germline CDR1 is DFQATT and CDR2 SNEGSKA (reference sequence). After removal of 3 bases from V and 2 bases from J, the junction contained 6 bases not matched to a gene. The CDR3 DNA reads TGCAGTGCTAGGGGCCGGGGGGGCGCCTACAATGAGCAGTTCTTC. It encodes CSARGRGGAYNEQFF.

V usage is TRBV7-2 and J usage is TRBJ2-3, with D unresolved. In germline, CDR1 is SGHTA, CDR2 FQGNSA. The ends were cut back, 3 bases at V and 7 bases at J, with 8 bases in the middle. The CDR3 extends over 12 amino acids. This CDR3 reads CASSLDGYTQYF. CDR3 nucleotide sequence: TGTGCCAGCAGCTTGGATGGGTATACGCAGTATTTT.

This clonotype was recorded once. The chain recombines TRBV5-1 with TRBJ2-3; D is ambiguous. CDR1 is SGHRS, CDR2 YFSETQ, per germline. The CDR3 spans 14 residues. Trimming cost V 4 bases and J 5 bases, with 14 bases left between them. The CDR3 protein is CASSPLGGLDTQYF. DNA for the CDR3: TGCGCCAGCAGCCCCCTCGGCGGCCTAGATACGCAGTATTTT. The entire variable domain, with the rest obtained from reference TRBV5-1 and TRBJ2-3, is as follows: KAGVTQTPRYLIKTRGQQVTLSCSPISGHRSVSWYQQTPGQGLQFLFEYFSETQRNKGNFPGRFSGRQFSNSRSEMNVSTLELGDSALYLCASSPLGGLDTQYFGPGTRLTVL.